One sample yielded the 9 T cell receptor beta chains listed below, sequenced in a study of tumor and adjacent non-tumor tissue in lung cancer. This sample's RNA came from whole unsorted tissue. TCRbeta libraries were built with three rounds of nested PCR, modified from ARM-PCR. TCRdb ran MiXCR on the multiplex PCR reads and lists one entry per CDR3 protein. The sample consists of approximately 90,000 distinct CDR3 sequences, roughly 70% of them appearing once. Sequenced sample: lung tumor tissue. These receptors were collected from a man in his fifties or sixties with non-small cell lung cancer.

V gene TRBV6-5 combines with J gene TRBJ2-1; D is unresolved. The V end was cut by 8 bases, the J end by 7 bases, with 18 bases between. Germline CDR1 and CDR2: MNHEY and SVGAGI. This CDR3 is 14 amino acids long. The CDR3 loop is CASVSGTRGNEQFF. The CDR3 bases are TGTGCCAGCGTATCTGGTACCAGAGGAAATGAGCAGTTCTTC.

This clonotype is a singleton in its sample. The genes are TRBV11-2 and TRBJ2-5; D is perhaps TRBD2 (5 bases). CDR3 length equals 14 residues. Trimming pared 5 bases from V and 3 bases from J, leaving 13 bases between. CDR1 and CDR2 from the germline V gene are SGHAT and FQNNGV. The CDR3 DNA is TGTGCCAGCAGCATCCCGGGAACGAAAGAGACCCAGTACTTC. Protein sequence: CASSIPGTKETQYF.

This clonotype showed up just a few times. This chain uses TRBV6-5 with TRBJ1-5; D might be TRBD1 (5 bases). The CDR3 contains 16 residues. Germline assignment: CDR1 MNHEY and CDR2 SVGAGI. CDR3 in amino acids: CARSYSAGVGNQPQHF. In DNA form, the CDR3 reads TGTGCACGCAGTTACTCGGCGGGGGTCGGGAATCAGCCCCAGCATTTT.

Comments on this clonotype: Sequence at one end of the junction differs from germline and may be a read error. The V and J genes are TRBV6-5 and TRBJ1-6; D gene uncertain. The length of the CDR3 is 16 residues. The germline V gene has CDR1 MNHEY and CDR2 SVGAGI. The DNA of the CDR3 is TGTGTCAGCAGTTACTCGATACGTACATCCTATTCACCCCTCCACTTT. Its protein is CVSSYSIRTSYSPLHF.

The rearrangement joins TRBV20-1 to TRBJ2-3, with D possibly being TRBD2 (6 bases). Germline lookup yields CDR1 DFQATT and CDR2 SNEGSKA (reference sequence). This CDR3 is 17 amino acids long. The ends were cut back, 6 bases at V and 0 bases at J, with 22 bases in the middle. The CDR3, as DNA: TGCAGTGCCAACCCTTGGGGTGGCGGGGCCAGCACAGATACGCAGTATTTT. Protein product: CSANPWGGGASTDTQYF.

On this clonotype: A much larger clone lies a single base off, so this may be a read error. J is TRBJ2-5 and V is TRBV20-1; TRBD1 matches 7 bases. This CDR3 region has 13 residues. Germline V gene sequence: CDR1 DFQATT, CDR2 SNEGSKA (reference sequence). The CDR3 nucleotides are TGCGGTGCCGGGACAGCTCTCACAGAGACCCAGTACTTC. It yields the protein CGAGTALTETQYF.

Remarks on this clonotype: The CDR3 does not end in the conserved phenylalanine or tryptophan, so this is likely a read error. The chain couples TRBV4-1 to TRBJ1-1; no firm D call. Germline lookup yields CDR1 MGHRA and CDR2 YSYEKL. CDR3 length: 13 residues. CDR3 in amino acids: CPSSQASNTEAFL. The CDR3 DNA follows: TGCCCCAGTAGCCAAGCTAGCAACACTGAAGCTTTCTTA.

This clonotype was recorded many times. V is TRBV12-3 or TRBV12-4 and J is TRBJ2-7; D gene uncertain. V gave up 1 base and J gave up 9 bases, with 16 bases separating them. This CDR3 region has 14 residues. The CDR3 reads CASSLGTGTAVQYF. The CDR3 DNA sequence: TGTGCCAGCAGTTTAGGAACTGGTACCGCGGTGCAGTACTTC.

Points on this clonotype: Compared with germline, one end of the junction differs, possibly owing to a read error. V and J are TRBV20-1 and TRBJ2-7; D might be TRBD1 (6 bases). The germline gives CDR1 DFQATT, CDR2 SNEGSKA (reference sequence). The CDR3 consists of 13 residues. CDR3 sequence: CSARRGISYEQHF. The CDR3 coding sequence is TGCAGTGCCAGAAGGGGGATCTCCTACGAGCAGCACTTC.